The clone carrying this T cell receptor beta chain was recorded at least ten times. Its antigen is not identified. This sample was included in a study of tumor and adjacent non-tumor tissue in lung cancer. A modified ARM-PCR protocol with three rounds of nested PCR amplified TCRbeta. TCRdb used MiXCR to reprocess the multiplex PCR reads, holding one entry per CDR3 protein. The table includes roughly 140,000 distinct CDR3 sequences, about 71% detected once. General study findings and limits: TCR diversity was significantly greater in tumor than normal lung tissue.

This sample's RNA came from whole unsorted tissue. Donors were chemotherapy-naive, newly diagnosed lung cancer surgical patients in China, August–late 2014. This receptor was identified in a man between 60 and 75 years old with small cell lung cancer. The sequenced material came from lung tumor tissue.

CDR3: CASNSVGGNTEAFF. The CDR3 DNA reads TGTGCCAGCAATAGCGTGGGAGGGAACACTGAAGCTTTCTTT. The genes are TRBV6-6 and TRBJ1-1, with D uncertain. V was clipped by 7 bases and J by 1 base, with 13 bases between them. The V gene's germline CDR1 is MNHNY and CDR2 SVGAGI (reference sequence). The CDR3 extends over 14 amino acids.